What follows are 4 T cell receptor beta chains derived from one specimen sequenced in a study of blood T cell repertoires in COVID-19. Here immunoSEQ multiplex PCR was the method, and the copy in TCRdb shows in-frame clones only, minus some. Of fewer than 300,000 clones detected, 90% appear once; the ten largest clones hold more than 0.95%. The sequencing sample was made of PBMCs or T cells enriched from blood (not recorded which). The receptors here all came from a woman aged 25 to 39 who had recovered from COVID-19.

The CDR3 region has the DNA TGTGCCAGCAGCTTAGACGGGGGCTCCTACAATGAGCAGTTCTTC. Its protein is CASSLDGGSYNEQFF. V is TRBV7-3 and J is TRBJ2-1; D perhaps matches TRBD2 (6 bases). Trimming cost V 2 bases and J 0 bases, with 8 bases left between them. This CDR3 is built from 15 residues. The germline V gene has CDR1 SGHTA and CDR2 FQGTGA.

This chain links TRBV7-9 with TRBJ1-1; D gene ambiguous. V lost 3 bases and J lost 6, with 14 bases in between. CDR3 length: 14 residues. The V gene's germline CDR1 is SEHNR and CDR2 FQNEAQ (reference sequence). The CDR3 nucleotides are TGTGCCAGCAGCTTGCCAGGATTGGAAGCTGAAGCTTTCTTT. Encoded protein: CASSLPGLEAEAFF. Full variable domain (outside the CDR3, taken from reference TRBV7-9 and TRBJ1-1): DTGVSQNPRHKITKRGQNVTFRCDPISEHNRLYWYRQTLGQGPEFLTYFQNEAQLEKSRLLSDRFSAERPKGSFSTLEIQRTEQGDSAMYLCASSLPGLEAEAFFGQGTRLTVV.

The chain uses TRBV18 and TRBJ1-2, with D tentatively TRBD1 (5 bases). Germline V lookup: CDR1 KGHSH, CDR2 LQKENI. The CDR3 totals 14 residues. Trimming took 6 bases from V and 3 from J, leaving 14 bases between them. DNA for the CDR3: TGTGCCAGCTCCCCTGACAGTGAATACTATGGCTACACCTTC. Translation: CASSPDSEYYGYTF.

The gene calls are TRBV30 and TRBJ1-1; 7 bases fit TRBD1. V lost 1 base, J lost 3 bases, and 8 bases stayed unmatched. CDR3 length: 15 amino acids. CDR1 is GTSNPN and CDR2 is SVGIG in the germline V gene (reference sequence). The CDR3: CAWSADGTVDTEAFF. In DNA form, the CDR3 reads TGTGCCTGGAGTGCCGACGGGACAGTTGACACTGAAGCTTTCTTT.